What follows is one T cell receptor (beta chain) and its context. In the source study's methods: Amplification of reference gene primers provided the estimated nucleated cell counts. The protocol was immunoSEQ multiplex PCR, while the TCRdb copy is restricted to in-frame clones and leaves out a portion. V and J calls and clone size are those listed in that table; D and trimming were worked out from the DNA. The top ten hold approximately 8% of the sample, which has 210,000 or so clones, roughly four fifths seen once. These data originate in a study of blood T cell repertoires in COVID-19. Background on the study: There were acute and convalescent COVID-19 samples, and they came from the United States, Italy and Spain.

This TCR was recovered from a woman aged 50 to 65 with active or convalescent COVID-19. The specimen sequenced was peripheral blood.

This CDR3 reads CASSQEGGNYGYTF. CDR3 in DNA: TGTGCCAGCAGCCAAGAAGGAGGGAACTATGGCTACACCTTC. J is TRBJ1-2 and V is TRBV14; no clear D. CDR1 is SGHDN and CDR2 is FVKESK in the germline V gene. The CDR3 sequence is 14 residues long. Trimming removed 0 bases at V and 2 bases at J, with 7 bases between.